This is a list of T cell receptor beta chains from one sample in a study of cytomegalovirus exposure and HLA in healthy donors. Clones were read by immunoSEQ multiplex PCR, and TCRdb kept only the in-frame ones, dropping some. Seen in this sample are 80,000 or so clones; the ten most common clones hold about an eighth. The sequenced material came from PBMCs. The receptor set was obtained from a man aged 45-65 years in good health and CMV-seropositive. Both conserved end residues are part of each CDR3. D genes are given only for firm matches.

len	v_gene	j_gene	d_gene	CDR3nt	CDR3aa
14	TRBV18	TRBJ1-3	-	TGTGCCAGCTCACCACCTAATGCTGGAAACACCATATATTTT	CASSPPNAGNTIYF
14	TRBV7-9	TRBJ1-1	-	TGTGCCAGCAGCTTAGCGGGGCGGGGCACTGAAGCTTTCTTT	CASSLAGRGTEAFF
11	TRBV15	TRBJ2-1	-	TGTGCCACCAGCTCGCTAAGCGAGCAGTTCTTC	CATSSLSEQFF
15	TRBV11-1	TRBJ1-5	TRBD1	TGTGCCAGCAGCGTCGACAGGGGAGGGCATCAGCCCCAGCATTTT	CASSVDRGGHQPQHF
15	TRBV2	TRBJ1-6	TRBD1	TGTGCCAGCAGTCGAGACAGGGGTGGAGGTTCACCCCTCCACTTT	CASSRDRGGGSPLHF
13	TRBV11-2	TRBJ2-7	-	TGTGCCAGCCGTCAAGCGGTAGCCTACGAGCAGTACTTC	CASRQAVAYEQYF
13	TRBV19	TRBJ1-5	-	TGTGCCACGGCGGGGACGAGCAATCAGCCCCAGCATTTT	CATAGTSNQPQHF
15	TRBV5-1	TRBJ2-1	-	TGCGCCAGCAGCTCCCAGGGGAATTCCTACAATGAGCAGTTCTTC	CASSSQGNSYNEQFF
13	TRBV25-1	TRBJ1-5	-	TGTGCCAGCAGTGTCGACAGCCATCAGCCCCAGCATTTT	CASSVDSHQPQHF
14	TRBV5-1	TRBJ2-5	TRBD2	TGCGCCAGCACCCTAGCGGGGGGGCCAGAGACCCAGTACTTC	CASTLAGGPETQYF